The subject of this entry is one T cell receptor beta chain. This sample is drawn from a study of blood T cells in healthy people across ages. RNA extraction gave at least 5.5 micrograms of total RNA per sample. The authors ran a second PCR of about 6 to 11 cycles using a sample-barcoded 5' primer and a J-beta primer mix. TCRdb reprocessed the 5' RACE reads via MiXCR and lists one record per CDR3 protein. The table shows 650,000 or so distinct CDR3 sequences, with over 40% occurring only once. V dropped 5 bases and J dropped 5 bases, with 28 bases sitting between them. The germline V gene encodes CDR1 DFQATT and CDR2 SNEGSKA (reference sequence). The CDR3 runs 18 residues.

The chain recombines TRBV20-1 with TRBJ2-1, with TRBD2 as a possible D gene (6 bases). Sequencing was performed on blood. This sequence was found in a woman older than 75 in good health. In nucleotides, the CDR3 is TGCAGTGCTCCTCCCCCGGGAGTTTGGCTAGCCTCGGACAATGAGCAGTTCTTC. This gives the protein CSAPPPGVWLASDNEQFF.